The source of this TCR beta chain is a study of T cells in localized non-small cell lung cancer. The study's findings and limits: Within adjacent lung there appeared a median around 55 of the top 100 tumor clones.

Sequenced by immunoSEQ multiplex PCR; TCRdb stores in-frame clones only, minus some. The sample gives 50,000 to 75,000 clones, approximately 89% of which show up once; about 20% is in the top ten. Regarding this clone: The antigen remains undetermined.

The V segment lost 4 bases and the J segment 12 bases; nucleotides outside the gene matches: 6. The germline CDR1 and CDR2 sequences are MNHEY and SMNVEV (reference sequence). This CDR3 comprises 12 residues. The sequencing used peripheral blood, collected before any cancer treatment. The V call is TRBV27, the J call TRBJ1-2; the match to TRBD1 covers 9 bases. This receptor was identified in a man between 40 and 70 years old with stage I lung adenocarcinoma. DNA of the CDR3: TGTGCCAGCAGTTCCCAGGGACAGGGCGACACCTTC. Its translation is CASSSQGQGDTF.